This T cell receptor beta chain originates from a study of blood T cells in healthy people across ages. Whole-study results and caveats: Across the age range, TCR beta diversity per million T cells fell in a roughly linear way.

For the second PCR, which ran for 7 to 11 cycles, a sample-barcoded 5' primer and a J-beta primer mix were used. At least 2.5 million CDR3-containing paired-end reads were obtained per sample. Each CDR3 protein is one row after TCRdb ran MiXCR on the 5' RACE reads. The sample contains under 750,000 distinct CDR3 sequences, 40% to 55% of which appear only once. This clonotype has just a few counts. Its specificity is not known. The V and J ends lost 1 base and 2 bases respectively, with 11 bases between them. This CDR3 is built from 14 residues. Germline CDR1 is DFQATT and CDR2 is SNEGSKA (reference sequence). The donors, aged about 6 to 95, were healthy Caucasians from Russia.

V and J are TRBV20-1 and TRBJ2-5; TRBD2 might be the D (5 bases). The sample was blood. The receptor comes from an elderly man in good health. CDR3: CSARVPGKQETQYF. CDR3 DNA sequence: TGCAGTGCTAGAGTGCCGGGGAAGCAAGAGACCCAGTACTTC.